These T cell receptor beta chains were read from a single sample in a study of T cell repertoires in cytomegalovirus infection. TCRdb redid the calling of the reads with MiXCR, one entry per CDR3 protein. The repertoire holds 350,000 to 500,000 distinct CDR3 sequences, with roughly 30% as singletons. The sample was PBMCs. Receptor source: a human donor in good health (CMV status not recorded). Some clones in this sample may be carry-over from other donors' samples. The CDR3 runs from the conserved cysteine through the conserved F or W. Rows may omit the clone size; those that give it use once, few, many or a size class.

V gene	clone size	J gene	CDR3 protein
TRBV7-9	-	TRBJ2-3	CASSLAASGGQDTQYF
TRBV7-8	many	TRBJ2-5	CASRARGSKETQYF
TRBV7-2	-	TRBJ2-3	CASSFPGRADTQYF
TRBV29-1	-	TRBJ1-2	CSVELRDRANYGYTF
TRBV7-2	many	TRBJ1-3	CASSLGGINSGNTIYF
TRBV6-5	few	TRBJ2-2	CASSYGVTVNTGELFF
TRBV19	-	TRBJ1-4	CASGGYGEKLFF
TRBV7-2	many	TRBJ2-2	CASVRGFLTGELFF
TRBV25-1	many	TRBJ2-1	CASSGDNSYNEQFF
TRBV20-1	-	TRBJ1-2	CSARDPSGLNYGYTF
TRBV7-9	-	TRBJ2-3	CASCGYTDTQYF
TRBV6-1	few	TRBJ1-1	CASSPSQGLNTEAFF
TRBV6-2/TRBV6-3	-	TRBJ2-7	CASSYLGGLDYEQYF
TRBV5-6	-	TRBJ2-2	CASSASITGELFF
TRBV7-8	many	TRBJ2-3	CASSSTTYNTDTQYF
TRBV7-9	many	TRBJ1-3	CASSNWAGKTSGNTIYF
TRBV10-3	-	TRBJ1-2	CAISAGQGGPYGYTF
TRBV20-1	-	TRBJ2-7	CSARRPESAEQYF
TRBV12-3/TRBV12-4	few	TRBJ1-1	CASSPVLDTEAFF
TRBV29-1	-	TRBJ1-1	CSALDRGVEAFF
TRBV6-8	-	TRBJ2-7	CASRPDYDRGDEQYF
TRBV7-2	many	TRBJ1-2	CASSLGPNSGYTF
TRBV20-1	-	TRBJ1-2	CSALPLTNYGYTF
TRBV27	-	TRBJ2-1	CASSPPRLDRNNEQFF
TRBV19	-	TRBJ1-5	CASSIVNQPQHF
TRBV5-4	-	TRBJ2-5	CASSLREETQYF
TRBV9	few	TRBJ1-1	CASSGGGTERTEAFF